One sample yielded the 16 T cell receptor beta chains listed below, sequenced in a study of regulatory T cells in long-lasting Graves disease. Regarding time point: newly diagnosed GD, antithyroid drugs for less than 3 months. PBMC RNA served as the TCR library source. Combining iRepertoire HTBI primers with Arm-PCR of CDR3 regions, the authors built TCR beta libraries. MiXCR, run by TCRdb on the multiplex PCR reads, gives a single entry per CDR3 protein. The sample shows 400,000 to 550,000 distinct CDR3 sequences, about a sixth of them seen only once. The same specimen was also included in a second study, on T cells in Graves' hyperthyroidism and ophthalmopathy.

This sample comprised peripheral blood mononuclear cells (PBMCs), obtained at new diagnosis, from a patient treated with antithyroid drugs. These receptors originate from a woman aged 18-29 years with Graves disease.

The DNA of the CDR3 is TGCGCCAGCAGCGTGGCCCAGGGAAGAAACGAGCAGTACTTC. Translation gives CASSVAQGRNEQYF. The chain recombines TRBV5-1 with TRBJ2-7; D possibly corresponds to TRBD1 (5 bases). The CDR3 length is 14 residues. Germline CDR1 and CDR2: SGHRS and YFSETQ. Trimming stripped 4 bases from V and 5 bases from J, with 16 bases between.

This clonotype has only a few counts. CDR3 DNA: TGTGCCAGCAGTTTCACTACCGGGGAGCTGTTTTTT. Translating gives CASSFTTGELFF. V and J are TRBV27 and TRBJ2-2; no definite D call. The CDR3 covers 12 residues. The V gene lost 3 bases and the J gene lost 5 bases, with 4 bases spanning the gap. Per the germline V gene, CDR1 is MNHEY and CDR2 is SMNVEV (reference sequence).

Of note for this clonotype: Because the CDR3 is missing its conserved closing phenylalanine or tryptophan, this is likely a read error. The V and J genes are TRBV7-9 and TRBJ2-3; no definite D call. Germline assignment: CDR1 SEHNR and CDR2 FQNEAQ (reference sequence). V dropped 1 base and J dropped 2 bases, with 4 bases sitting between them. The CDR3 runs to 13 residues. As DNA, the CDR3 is TGTGCCAGCAGCTTAGGAACCACAGATACGCAGTATCTT. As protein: CASSLGTTDTQYL.

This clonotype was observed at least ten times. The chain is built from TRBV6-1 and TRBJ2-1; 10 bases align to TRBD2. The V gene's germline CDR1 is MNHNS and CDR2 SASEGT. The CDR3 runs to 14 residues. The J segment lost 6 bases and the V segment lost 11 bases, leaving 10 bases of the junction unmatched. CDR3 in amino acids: CAGLADERPNEQFF. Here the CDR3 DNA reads TGTGCCGGACTAGCGGACGAACGCCCCAATGAGCAGTTCTTC.

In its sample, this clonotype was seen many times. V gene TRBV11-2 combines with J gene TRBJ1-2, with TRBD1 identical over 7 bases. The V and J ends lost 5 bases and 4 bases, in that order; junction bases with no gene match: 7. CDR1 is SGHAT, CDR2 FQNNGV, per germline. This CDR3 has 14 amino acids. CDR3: CASSQGQTSYGYTF. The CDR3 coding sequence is TGTGCCAGCAGCCAGGGACAGACTTCCTATGGCTACACCTTC.

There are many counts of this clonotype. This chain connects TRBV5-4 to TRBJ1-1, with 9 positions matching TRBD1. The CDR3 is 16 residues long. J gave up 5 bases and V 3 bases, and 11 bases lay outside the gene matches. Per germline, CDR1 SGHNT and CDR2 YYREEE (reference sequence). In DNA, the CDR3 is TGTGCCAGCAGCTGGTCTAAGGGGACAGGGAGGACTGAAGCTTTCTTT. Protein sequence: CASSWSKGTGRTEAFF.

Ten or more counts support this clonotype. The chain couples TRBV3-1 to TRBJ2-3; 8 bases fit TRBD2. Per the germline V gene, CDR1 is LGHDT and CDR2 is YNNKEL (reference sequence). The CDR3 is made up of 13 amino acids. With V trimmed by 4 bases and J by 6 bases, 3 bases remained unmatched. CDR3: CASSLGRVDTQYF. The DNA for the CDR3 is TGTGCCAGCAGCCTCGGGAGGGTGGATACGCAGTATTTT.

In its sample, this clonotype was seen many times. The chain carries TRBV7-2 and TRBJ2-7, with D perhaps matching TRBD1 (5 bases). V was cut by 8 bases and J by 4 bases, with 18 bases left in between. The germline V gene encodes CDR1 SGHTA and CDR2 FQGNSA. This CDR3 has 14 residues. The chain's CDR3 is CASGQQGRGYEQYF. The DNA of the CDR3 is TGTGCCAGCGGCCAGCAGGGAAGGGGTTACGAGCAGTACTTC.

The CDR3 nucleotides read TGTGCCAGCAGTTACTCGAAAGGGTTTGGGACCTCTGAAGCTTTCTTT. Its translation: CASSYSKGFGTSEAFF. V and J are TRBV6-5 and TRBJ1-1; D perhaps matches TRBD1 (5 bases). Trimming stripped 0 bases from V and 6 bases from J, with 17 bases between. CDR3 length: 16 amino acids. Germline loops: CDR1 MNHEY, CDR2 SVGAGI.

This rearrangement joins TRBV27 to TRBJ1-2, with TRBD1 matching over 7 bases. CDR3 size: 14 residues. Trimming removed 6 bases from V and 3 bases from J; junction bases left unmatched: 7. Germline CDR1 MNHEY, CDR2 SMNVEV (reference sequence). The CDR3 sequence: CASSRQGGDYGYTF. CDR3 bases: TGTGCCAGCAGCAGACAGGGAGGTGACTATGGCTACACCTTC.

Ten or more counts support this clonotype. Here the CDR3 DNA reads TGTGCCAGCAGCTTACTTGCAGATTACGAGCAGTACTTC. Translating gives CASSLLADYEQYF. This rearrangement joins TRBV11-1 to TRBJ2-7; no firm D call. Trimming stripped 2 bases from V and 4 bases from J, with 9 bases between. This CDR3 region has 13 residues. Looked up from germline, CDR1 is SGHAT and CDR2 is FQDESV (reference sequence). Drawing the rest from reference TRBV11-1 and TRBJ2-7, the complete variable domain is EAEVAQSPRYKITEKSQAVAFWCDPISGHATLYWYRQILGQGPELLVQFQDESVVDDSQLPKDRFSAERLKGVDSTLKIQPAELGDSAMYLCASSLLADYEQYFGPGTRLTVT.

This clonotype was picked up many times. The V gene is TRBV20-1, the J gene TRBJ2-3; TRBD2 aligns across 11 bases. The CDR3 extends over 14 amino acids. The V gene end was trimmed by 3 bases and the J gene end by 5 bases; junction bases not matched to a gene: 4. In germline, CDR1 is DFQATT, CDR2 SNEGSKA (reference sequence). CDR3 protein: CSASRLAGGDTQYF. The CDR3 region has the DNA TGCAGTGCTAGTCGTCTAGCGGGAGGAGATACGCAGTATTTT.

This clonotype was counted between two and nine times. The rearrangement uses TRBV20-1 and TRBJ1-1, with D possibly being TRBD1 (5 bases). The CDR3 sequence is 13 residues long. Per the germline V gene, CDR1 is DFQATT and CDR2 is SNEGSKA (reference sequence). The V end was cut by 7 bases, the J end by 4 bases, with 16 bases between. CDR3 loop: CSGMKGTPTEAFF. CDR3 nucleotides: TGCAGTGGGATGAAGGGGACGCCCACTGAAGCTTTCTTT.

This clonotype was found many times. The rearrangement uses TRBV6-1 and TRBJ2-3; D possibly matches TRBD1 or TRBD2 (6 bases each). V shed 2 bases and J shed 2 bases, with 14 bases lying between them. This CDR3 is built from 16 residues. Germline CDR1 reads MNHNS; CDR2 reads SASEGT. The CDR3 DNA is TGTGCCAGCAGTGAAACGGGGGCGCGTTTCACAGATACGCAGTATTTT. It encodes CASSETGARFTDTQYF.

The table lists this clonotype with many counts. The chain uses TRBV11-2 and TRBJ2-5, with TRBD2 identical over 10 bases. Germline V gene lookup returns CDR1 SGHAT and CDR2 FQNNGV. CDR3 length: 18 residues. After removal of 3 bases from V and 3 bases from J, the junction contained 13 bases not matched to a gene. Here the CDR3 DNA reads TGTGCCAGCAGCTTGAACCGTCAAGGACTAGCGGACAAAGAGACCCAGTACTTC. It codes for CASSLNRQGLADKETQYF.

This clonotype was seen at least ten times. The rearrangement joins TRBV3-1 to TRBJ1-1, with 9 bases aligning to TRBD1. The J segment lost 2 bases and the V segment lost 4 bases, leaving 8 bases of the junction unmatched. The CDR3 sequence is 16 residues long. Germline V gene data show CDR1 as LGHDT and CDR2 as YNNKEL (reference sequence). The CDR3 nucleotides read TGTGCCAGCAGCCCAGGACAGGGGCAACCAAACACTGAAGCTTTCTTT. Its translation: CASSPGQGQPNTEAFF.